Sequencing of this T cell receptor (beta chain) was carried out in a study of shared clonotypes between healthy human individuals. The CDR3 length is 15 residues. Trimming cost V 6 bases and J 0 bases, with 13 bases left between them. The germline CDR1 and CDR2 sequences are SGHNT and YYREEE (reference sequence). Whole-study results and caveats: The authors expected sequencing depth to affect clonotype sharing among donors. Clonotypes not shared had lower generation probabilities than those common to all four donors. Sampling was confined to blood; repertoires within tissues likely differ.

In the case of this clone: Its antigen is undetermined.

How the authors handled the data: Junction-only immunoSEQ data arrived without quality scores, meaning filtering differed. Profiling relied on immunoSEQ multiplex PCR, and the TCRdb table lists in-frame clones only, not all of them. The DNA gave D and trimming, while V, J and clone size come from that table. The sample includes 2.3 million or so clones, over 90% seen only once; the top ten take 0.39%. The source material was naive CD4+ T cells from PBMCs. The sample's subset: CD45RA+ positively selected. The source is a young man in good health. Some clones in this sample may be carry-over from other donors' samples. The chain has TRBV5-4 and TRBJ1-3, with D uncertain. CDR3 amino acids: CASTFKGSSGNTIYF. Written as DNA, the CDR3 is TGTGCCAGCACCTTCAAGGGCTCCTCTGGAAACACCATATATTTT.